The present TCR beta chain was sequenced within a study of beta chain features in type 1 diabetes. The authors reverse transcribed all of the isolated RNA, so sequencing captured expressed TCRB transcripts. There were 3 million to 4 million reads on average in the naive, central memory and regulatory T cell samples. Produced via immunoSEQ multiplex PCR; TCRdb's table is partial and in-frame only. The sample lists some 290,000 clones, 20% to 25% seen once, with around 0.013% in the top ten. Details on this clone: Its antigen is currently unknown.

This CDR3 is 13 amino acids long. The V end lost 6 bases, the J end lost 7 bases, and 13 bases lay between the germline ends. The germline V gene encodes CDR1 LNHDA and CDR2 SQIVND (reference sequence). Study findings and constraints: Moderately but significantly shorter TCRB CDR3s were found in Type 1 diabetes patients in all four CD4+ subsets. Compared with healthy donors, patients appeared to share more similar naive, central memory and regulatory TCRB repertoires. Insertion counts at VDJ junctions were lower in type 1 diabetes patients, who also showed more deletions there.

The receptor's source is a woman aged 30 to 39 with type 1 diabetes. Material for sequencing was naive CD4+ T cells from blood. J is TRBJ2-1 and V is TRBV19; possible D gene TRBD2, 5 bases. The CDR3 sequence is CASSLPGSNEQFF. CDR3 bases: TGTGCCAGTAGCCTCCCGGGGTCGAATGAGCAGTTCTTC.